This T cell receptor beta chain appears in the sequencing data of a study of graft-versus-host responses after intestinal transplantation. Study-wide background: Multivisceral, liver-intestinal, or isolated intestinal transplants were performed in recipients. Broader study findings: The marrow of recipients harbored GvH clones, and ileum or blood showed some of them first.

Turning to this clone: Antigen: not known.

J lost 5 bases, V lost 3 bases, and 2 bases had no gene match. This CDR3 region has 15 residues. Per germline, CDR1 MNHEY and CDR2 SMNVEV (reference sequence). Produced via immunoSEQ multiplex PCR; TCRdb's table is partial and in-frame only. The sample records 65,000 to 85,000 clones, around 87% being singletons. The receptor was isolated from a human donor who was the organ donor for an intestinal transplant. The source was unstimulated CD8+ T cells sorted from spleen or lymph node cells, collected before transplant. The chain has TRBV27 and TRBJ2-2, with TRBD2 matching over 11 bases. The CDR3 loop is CASSFLAGGTGELFF. The CDR3 nucleotides are TGTGCCAGCAGTTTTTTAGCGGGGGGGACCGGGGAGCTGTTTTTT.